The 21 T cell receptor beta chains given below trace back to one sample, sequenced in a study of cytomegalovirus exposure and HLA in healthy donors. The PCR made use of 60 Vbeta and 13 Jbeta primers. Here immunoSEQ multiplex PCR was the method, and the copy in TCRdb shows in-frame clones only, minus some. The table lists 140,000 to 150,000 clones, roughly 80% of them singletons, with about 6.9% in the top ten. The sequencing input was PBMCs. These TCRs come from a woman in her thirties or forties in good health and CMV-seropositive.

This clone was observed a single time. This chain joins TRBV13 and TRBJ1-1; possibly TRBD1 for D (6 bases). CDR3 length equals 13 residues. Germline-derived CDR1 and CDR2 are PRHDT and FYEKMQ (reference sequence). Trimming removed 1 base at V and 3 bases at J, with 6 bases between. The CDR3 loop is CASSLAGDTEAFF. The CDR3 nucleotides are TGTGCCAGCAGCTTAGCAGGGGACACTGAAGCTTTCTTT.

This sequence joins TRBV4-2 and TRBJ2-5; 8 positions match TRBD2. CDR1 is LGHNA and CDR2 is YNFKEQ in the germline V gene. Trimming at V came to 3 bases and at J to 4 bases, leaving 10 bases not matched to a gene. This CDR3 contains 16 residues. The CDR3 coding sequence is TGTGCCAGCAGCCAGGAGGGGACTAGGGCCCCAGAGACCCAGTACTTC. As protein: CASSQEGTRAPETQYF.

The J gene is TRBJ1-1, the V gene TRBV18; no clear D. The germline V and J ends were trimmed by 3 bases and 1 base, with 9 bases remaining between them. Germline loops: CDR1 KGHSH, CDR2 LQKENI. CDR3 size: 14 residues. In nucleotides, the CDR3 is TGTGCCAGCTCACCGCAGACACGGAACACTGAAGCTTTCTTT. Translating it yields CASSPQTRNTEAFF.

The genes are TRBV2 and TRBJ1-5; D not resolved. CDR3 length: 12 amino acids. Per germline, CDR1 SNHLY and CDR2 FYNNEI. The germline V and J ends were trimmed by 3 bases and 7 bases, with 7 bases remaining between them. CDR3 bases: TGTGCCAGCAGTGATGGGCCGCAGCCCCAGCATTTT. Translating it yields CASSDGPQPQHF.

The J gene is TRBJ1-5, the V gene TRBV7-6; perhaps TRBD1 as D (6 bases). This CDR3 has 15 residues. The V gene lost 0 bases and the J gene lost 7 bases, with 13 bases spanning the gap. From germline, CDR1 is SGHVS and CDR2 FNYEAQ. CDR3 sequence: CASSLARGSGQPQHF. CDR3 nucleotide sequence: TGTGCCAGCAGCTTAGCTAGGGGGAGTGGGCAGCCCCAGCATTTT.

V usage is TRBV2 and J usage is TRBJ2-1; no clear D gene. The V and J ends lost 4 bases and 7 bases respectively, with 14 bases between them. The CDR3 loop spans 14 amino acids. CDR1 is SNHLY, CDR2 FYNNEI, per germline. DNA of the CDR3: TGTGCCAGCAGTGCCAGGCCCGTCCCTAATGAGCAGTTCTTC. This sequence encodes CASSARPVPNEQFF. Using reference TRBV2 and TRBJ2-1 for the parts outside the CDR3, the full variable domain is EPEVTQTPSHQVTQMGQEVILRCVPISNHLYFYWYRQILGQKVEFLVSFYNNEISEKSEIFDDQFSVERPDGSNFTLKIRSTKLEDSAMYFCASSARPVPNEQFFGPGTRLTVL.

This clone turned up a few times. The same CDR3 is also encoded by other DNA sequences in this sample. CDR3 amino acids: CASSVSGGYNEQFF. In DNA, the CDR3 is TGTGCCAGCAGTGTTAGCGGGGGGTACAATGAGCAGTTCTTC. This chain links TRBV6-5 with TRBJ2-1; 10 bases are shared with TRBD2. V was clipped by 5 bases and J by 4 bases; unmatched bases: 2. CDR1 is MNHEY and CDR2 is SVGAGI in the germline V gene. This CDR3 has 14 residues.

This rearrangement joins TRBV18 to TRBJ2-5; D is perhaps TRBD2 (6 bases). The CDR3 consists of 16 residues. Trimming cost V 3 bases and J 2 bases, with 16 bases left between them. The germline CDR1 and CDR2 sequences are KGHSH and LQKENI. CDR3 region: CASSPPLGGVQETQYF. DNA of the CDR3: TGTGCCAGCTCACCCCCCCTTGGCGGGGTACAAGAGACCCAGTACTTC. Drawing the rest from reference TRBV18 and TRBJ2-5, the complete variable domain is NAGVMQNPRHLVRRRGQEARLRCSPMKGHSHVYWYRQLPEEGLKFMVYLQKENIIDESGMPKERFSAEFPKEGPSILRIQQVVRGDSAAYFCASSPPLGGVQETQYFGPGTRLLVL.

This clone was seen a single time. The chain links TRBV27 to TRBJ1-2; D possibly corresponds to TRBD1 (5 bases). The V gene's germline CDR1 is MNHEY and CDR2 SMNVEV (reference sequence). This CDR3 region has 14 residues. V was trimmed by 4 bases and J by 8 bases, leaving 17 bases between them. The CDR3 region has the DNA TGTGCCAGCAGTTCCCCAGGGCGGGGACTCGGCTACACCTTC. Protein product: CASSSPGRGLGYTF.

This clone has just one count. This rearrangement joins TRBV5-4 to TRBJ2-7; the match to TRBD2 covers 10 bases. Germline CDR1 is SGHNT and CDR2 is YYREEE (reference sequence). The CDR3 covers 16 residues. Trimming cost V 0 bases and J 4 bases; bases outside gene matches: 7. CDR3 nucleotides: TGTGCCAGCAGCTTGGTAGCGGGGGGACTTATATACGAGCAGTACTTC. It yields the protein CASSLVAGGLIYEQYF.

The genes are TRBV4-2 and TRBJ1-5; unclear D gene. The V gene lost 1 base and the J gene lost 7 bases, with 5 bases spanning the gap. The CDR3 runs to 12 residues. Germline V lookup: CDR1 LGHNA, CDR2 YNFKEQ. The DNA for the CDR3 is TGTGCCAGCAGCCAAGGAGAACAGCCCCAGCATTTT. Protein product: CASSQGEQPQHF.

This clone was detected only a few times. V usage is TRBV20-1 and J usage is TRBJ1-2, with D unclear. This CDR3 contains 10 residues. The germline V gene has CDR1 DFQATT and CDR2 SNEGSKA (reference sequence). Trimming stripped 5 bases from V and 7 bases from J, with 8 bases between. The CDR3 nucleotides are TGCAGTGCTCCGATCGGTGGCTACACCTTC. This translates into CSAPIGGYTF.

The chain couples TRBV9 to TRBJ1-3; 9 bases match TRBD1. The CDR3 totals 15 residues. Germline lookup yields CDR1 SGDLS and CDR2 YYNGEE. Trimming at V came to 5 bases and at J to 4 bases, leaving 7 bases not matched to a gene. This chain's CDR3 is CASSAQGAGGNTIYF. CDR3 DNA sequence: TGTGCCAGCAGTGCACAGGGGGCAGGAGGAAACACCATATATTTT.

The V call is TRBV2, the J call TRBJ2-2; D gene unclear. The CDR3 length is 12 residues. V lost 3 bases, J lost 4 bases, and 3 bases lay in between. Germline loops: CDR1 SNHLY, CDR2 FYNNEI. CDR3 sequence reads: CASSDSTGELFF. The CDR3 DNA reads as TGTGCCAGCAGTGATAGCACCGGGGAGCTGTTTTTT.

CDR3 in DNA: TGCGCCAGCAGCCCGGGGGGGCTTGCGGATACGCAGTATTTT. This sequence encodes CASSPGGLADTQYF. V gene TRBV5-1 combines with J gene TRBJ2-3; 8 bases match TRBD2. V shed 4 bases, J shed 6 bases, and the junction held 7 bases outside the gene matches. This CDR3 is 14 amino acids long. CDR1 is SGHRS and CDR2 is YFSETQ in the germline V gene. Supplemented by reference TRBV5-1 and TRBJ2-3, the full variable domain reads KAGVTQTPRYLIKTRGQQVTLSCSPISGHRSVSWYQQTPGQGLQFLFEYFSETQRNKGNFPGRFSGRQFSNSRSEMNVSTLELGDSALYLCASSPGGLADTQYFGPGTRLTVL.

The rearrangement joins TRBV30 to TRBJ2-1; weak D call: TRBD2 (5 bases). The V gene's germline CDR1 is GTSNPN and CDR2 SVGIG (reference sequence). This CDR3 is 13 amino acids long. The germline V and J ends were trimmed by 7 bases and 2 bases, with 12 bases remaining between them. The DNA for the CDR3 is TGTGCCTACAGACTACCACCCTACAATGAGCAGTTCTTC. Its protein product is CAYRLPPYNEQFF.

This clone was picked up a small number of times. The CDR3 region is CASSETGGNQPQHF. The CDR3 DNA follows: TGTGCCAGCAGCGAGACAGGGGGCAATCAGCCCCAGCATTTT. This chain connects TRBV2 to TRBJ1-5; 8 bases are a match to TRBD1. The CDR3 length is 14 residues. Germline CDR1 SNHLY, CDR2 FYNNEI. Trimming cost V 6 bases and J 2 bases; bases outside gene matches: 3. The whole variable domain, remainder taken from reference TRBV2 and TRBJ1-5, is EPEVTQTPSHQVTQMGQEVILRCVPISNHLYFYWYRQILGQKVEFLVSFYNNEISEKSEIFDDQFSVERPDGSNFTLKIRSTKLEDSAMYFCASSETGGNQPQHFGDGTRLSIL.

For the CDR3, the DNA is TGCGCCAGCAGCCAGGCCGGACTAGCCTCCTACGAGCAGTACTTC. Amino acid sequence: CASSQAGLASYEQYF. The chain employs TRBV4-1 and TRBJ2-7, with TRBD2 matching over 8 bases. V was clipped by 3 bases and J by 0 bases; unmatched bases: 4. Germline V CDR1 and CDR2: MGHRA, YSYEKL. The CDR3 has 15 residues.

The chain combines TRBV9 with TRBJ2-2; 9 bases are shared with TRBD1. Germline V gene data show CDR1 as SGDLS and CDR2 as YYNGEE. This CDR3 is 15 amino acids long. Trimming took 0 bases from V and 6 from J; bases not matched to a gene: 3. The CDR3 sequence: CASSVAGTGSGELFF. The CDR3 DNA follows: TGTGCCAGCAGCGTAGCCGGGACAGGGTCCGGGGAGCTGTTTTTT.

About this clone: The same CDR3 arises from other DNA sequences in this sample as well. This chain links TRBV5-5 with TRBJ1-2; D may be TRBD1 (6 bases). V lost 1 base, J lost 4 bases, and 14 bases lay in between. Germline V gene sequence: CDR1 SGHKS, CDR2 YYEKEE (reference sequence). CDR3 length: 15 amino acids. CDR3 sequence: CASSLNLGGSYGYTF. In DNA form, the CDR3 reads TGTGCCAGCAGCTTGAATTTAGGGGGTTCCTATGGCTACACCTTC.

This chain connects TRBV7-9 to TRBJ1-2; TRBD1 agrees at 7 bases. The V and J ends lost 8 bases and 7 bases, in that order; junction bases with no gene match: 16. Germline V gene lookup returns CDR1 SEHNR and CDR2 FQNEAQ (reference sequence). The CDR3 extends over 15 amino acids. The DNA of the CDR3 is TGTGCCAGCGTGGACCCTAAGACAGGGCAAAGTGGCTACACCTTC. Its protein is CASVDPKTGQSGYTF.